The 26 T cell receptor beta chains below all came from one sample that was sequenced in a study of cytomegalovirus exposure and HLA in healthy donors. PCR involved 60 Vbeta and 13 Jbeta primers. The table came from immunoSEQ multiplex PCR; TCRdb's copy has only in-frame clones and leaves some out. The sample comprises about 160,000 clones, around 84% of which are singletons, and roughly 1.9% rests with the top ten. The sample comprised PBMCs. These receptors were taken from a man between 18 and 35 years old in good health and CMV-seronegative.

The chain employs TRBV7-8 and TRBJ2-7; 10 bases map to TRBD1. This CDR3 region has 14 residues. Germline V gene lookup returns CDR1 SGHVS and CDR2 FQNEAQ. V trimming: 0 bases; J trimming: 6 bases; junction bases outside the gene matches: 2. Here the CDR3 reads CASSLARDRGEQYF. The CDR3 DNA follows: TGTGCCAGCAGCTTAGCCCGGGACAGGGGCGAGCAGTACTTC.

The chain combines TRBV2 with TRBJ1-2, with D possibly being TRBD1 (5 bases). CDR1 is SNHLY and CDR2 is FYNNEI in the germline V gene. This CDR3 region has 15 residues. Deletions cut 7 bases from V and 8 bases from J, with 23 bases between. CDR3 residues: CASTLRPGVEWGYTF. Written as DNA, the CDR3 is TGTGCCAGCACCCTAAGACCGGGGGTAGAGTGGGGCTACACCTTC. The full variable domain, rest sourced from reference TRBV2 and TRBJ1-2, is EPEVTQTPSHQVTQMGQEVILRCVPISNHLYFYWYRQILGQKVEFLVSFYNNEISEKSEIFDDQFSVERPDGSNFTLKIRSTKLEDSAMYFCASTLRPGVEWGYTFGSGTRLTVV.

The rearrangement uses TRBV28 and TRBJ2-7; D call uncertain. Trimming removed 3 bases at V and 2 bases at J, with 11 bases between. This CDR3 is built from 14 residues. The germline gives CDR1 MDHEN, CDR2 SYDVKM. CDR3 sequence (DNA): TGTGCCAGCAGTTTTTCGGTCAGCGCCTACGAGCAGTACTTC. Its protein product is CASSFSVSAYEQYF.

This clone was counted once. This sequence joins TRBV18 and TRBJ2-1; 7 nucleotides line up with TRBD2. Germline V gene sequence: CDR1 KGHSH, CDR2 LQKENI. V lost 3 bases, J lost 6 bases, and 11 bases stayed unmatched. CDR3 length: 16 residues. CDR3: CASSPQLADRGNEQFF. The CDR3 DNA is TGTGCCAGCTCACCTCAGCTAGCGGACCGTGGCAATGAGCAGTTCTTC.

The CDR3 here is CASCGLETEAFF. CDR3 DNA sequence: TGTGCCAGCTGTGGCCTAGAAACTGAAGCTTTCTTT. This chain uses TRBV28 with TRBJ1-1, with no clear D. Trimming took off 8 bases at V and 5 bases at J, with 12 bases between the two ends. Per the germline V gene, CDR1 is MDHEN and CDR2 is SYDVKM. The CDR3 has 12 residues.

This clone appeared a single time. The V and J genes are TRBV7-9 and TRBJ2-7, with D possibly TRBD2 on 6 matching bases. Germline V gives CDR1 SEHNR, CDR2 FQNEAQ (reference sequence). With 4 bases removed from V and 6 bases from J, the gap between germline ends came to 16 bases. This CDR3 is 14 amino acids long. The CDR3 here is CASSSQGVGGEQYF. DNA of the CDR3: TGTGCCAGCAGCTCCCAAGGTGTGGGAGGCGAGCAGTACTTC.

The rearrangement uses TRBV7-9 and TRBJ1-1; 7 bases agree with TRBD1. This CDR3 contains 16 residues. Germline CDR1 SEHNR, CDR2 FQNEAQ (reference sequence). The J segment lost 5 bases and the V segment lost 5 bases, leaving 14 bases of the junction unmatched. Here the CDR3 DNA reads TGTGCCAGCAGCCCCAGGGGGACGCCTGGGGGGACTGAAGCTTTCTTT. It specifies CASSPRGTPGGTEAFF.

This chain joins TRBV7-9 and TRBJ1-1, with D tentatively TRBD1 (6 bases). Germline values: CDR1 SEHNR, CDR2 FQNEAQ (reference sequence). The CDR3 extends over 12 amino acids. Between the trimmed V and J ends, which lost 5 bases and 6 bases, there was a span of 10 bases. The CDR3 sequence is CASSMTGPEAFF. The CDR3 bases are TGTGCCAGCAGCATGACAGGCCCTGAAGCTTTCTTT.

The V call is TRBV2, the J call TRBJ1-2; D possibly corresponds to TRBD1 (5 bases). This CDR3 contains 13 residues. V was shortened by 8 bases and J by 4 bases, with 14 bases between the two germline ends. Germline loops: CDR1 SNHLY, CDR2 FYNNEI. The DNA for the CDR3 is TGTGCCAGCGGTACAGACAGAGGCTATGGCTACACCTTC. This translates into CASGTDRGYGYTF.

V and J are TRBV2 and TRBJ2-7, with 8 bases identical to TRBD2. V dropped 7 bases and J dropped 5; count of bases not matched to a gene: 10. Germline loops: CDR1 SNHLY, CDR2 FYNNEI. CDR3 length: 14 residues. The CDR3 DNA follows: TGTGCCAGCAACTCAGAAGGGACTAGAAACGAGCAGTACTTC. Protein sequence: CASNSEGTRNEQYF.

CDR3 in DNA: TGTGCCAGCAGTTTCGACCCTAGCTCTGGAAACACCATATATTTT. It yields the protein CASSFDPSSGNTIYF. This chain connects TRBV28 to TRBJ1-3; D unclear. The germline V gene has CDR1 MDHEN and CDR2 SYDVKM. Deletions cut 3 bases from V and 0 bases from J, with 9 bases between. This CDR3 has 15 amino acids.

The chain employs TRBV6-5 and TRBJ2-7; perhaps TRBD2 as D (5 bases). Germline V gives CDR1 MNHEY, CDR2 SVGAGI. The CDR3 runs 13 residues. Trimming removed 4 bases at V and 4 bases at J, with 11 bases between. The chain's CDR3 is CASSSDSSYEQYF. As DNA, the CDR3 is TGTGCCAGCAGTTCGGACTCCTCGTACGAGCAGTACTTC.

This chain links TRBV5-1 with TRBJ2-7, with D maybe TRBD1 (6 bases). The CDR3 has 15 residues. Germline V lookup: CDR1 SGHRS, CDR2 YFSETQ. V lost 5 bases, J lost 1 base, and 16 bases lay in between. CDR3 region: CASSHQQGPSYEQYF. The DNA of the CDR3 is TGCGCCAGCAGTCATCAACAGGGACCTTCCTACGAGCAGTACTTC.

CDR3 sequence (DNA): TGCGCCAGCAGCAGGTTGGAGGGGACCTACGAGCAGTACTTC. It translates to CASSRLEGTYEQYF. The chain recombines TRBV5-1 with TRBJ2-5, with a tentative D call TRBD2 (6 bases). The end of the DNA aligns better with TRBJ2-7, so the J call may be wrong. Germline V CDR1 and CDR2: SGHRS, YFSETQ. CDR3 length: 14 amino acids.

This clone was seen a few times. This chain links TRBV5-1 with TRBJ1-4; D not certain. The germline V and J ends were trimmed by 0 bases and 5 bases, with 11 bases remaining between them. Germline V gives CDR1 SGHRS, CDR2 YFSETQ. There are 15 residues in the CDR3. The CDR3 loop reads CASSLEEGRNEKLFF. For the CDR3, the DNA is TGCGCCAGCAGCTTGGAAGAGGGTAGGAATGAAAAACTGTTTTTT.

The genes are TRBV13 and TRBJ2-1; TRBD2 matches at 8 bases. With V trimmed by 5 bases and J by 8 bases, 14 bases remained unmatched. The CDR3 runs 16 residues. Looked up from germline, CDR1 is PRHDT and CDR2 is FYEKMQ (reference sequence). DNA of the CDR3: TGTGCCAGCAGCCCGGGGGCTAGCGGGTTTAGGGATGAGCAGTTCTTC. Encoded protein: CASSPGASGFRDEQFF.

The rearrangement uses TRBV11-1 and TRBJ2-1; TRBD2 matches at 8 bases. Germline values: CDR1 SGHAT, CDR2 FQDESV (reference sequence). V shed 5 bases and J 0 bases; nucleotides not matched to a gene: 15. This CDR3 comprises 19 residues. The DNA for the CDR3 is TGTGCCAGCAGCCCGGGTGGCAGGGCCGGGACTAGCTCCTACAATGAGCAGTTCTTC. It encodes CASSPGGRAGTSSYNEQFF.

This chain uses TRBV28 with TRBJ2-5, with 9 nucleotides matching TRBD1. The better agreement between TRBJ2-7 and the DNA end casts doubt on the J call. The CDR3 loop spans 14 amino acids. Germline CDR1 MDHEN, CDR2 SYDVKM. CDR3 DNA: TGTGCCAGCAGCGAGGGACAGGGTATCTACGAGCAGTACTTC. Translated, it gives CASSEGQGIYEQYF.

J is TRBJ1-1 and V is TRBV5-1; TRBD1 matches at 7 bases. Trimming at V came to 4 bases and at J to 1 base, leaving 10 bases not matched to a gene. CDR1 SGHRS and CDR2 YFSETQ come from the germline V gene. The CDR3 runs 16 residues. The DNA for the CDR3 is TGCGCCAGCAGCACCCCAGACAGGGATCAGAACACTGAAGCTTTCTTT. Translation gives CASSTPDRDQNTEAFF.

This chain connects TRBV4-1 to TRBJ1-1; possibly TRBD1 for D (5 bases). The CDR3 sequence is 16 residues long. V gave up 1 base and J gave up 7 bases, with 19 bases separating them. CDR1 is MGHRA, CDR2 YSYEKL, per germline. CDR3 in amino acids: CASSQGRGKRTGEAFF. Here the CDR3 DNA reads TGCGCCAGCAGCCAAGGTAGGGGCAAACGAACTGGTGAAGCTTTCTTT.

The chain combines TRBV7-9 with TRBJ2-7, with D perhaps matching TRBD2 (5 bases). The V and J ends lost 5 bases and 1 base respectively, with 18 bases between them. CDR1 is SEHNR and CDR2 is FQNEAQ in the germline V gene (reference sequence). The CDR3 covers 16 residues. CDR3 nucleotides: TGTGCCAGCAGCCCGTTGGGCGGGCTAGTATCCTACGAGCAGTACTTC. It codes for CASSPLGGLVSYEQYF.

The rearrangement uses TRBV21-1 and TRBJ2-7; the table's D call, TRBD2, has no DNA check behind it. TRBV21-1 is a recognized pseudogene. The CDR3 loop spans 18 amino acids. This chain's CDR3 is CASSKLGRNRDSAYEQYF. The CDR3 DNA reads TGTGCCAGCAGCAAATTGGGCAGAAACCGGGACTCCGCCTACGAGCAGTACTTC.

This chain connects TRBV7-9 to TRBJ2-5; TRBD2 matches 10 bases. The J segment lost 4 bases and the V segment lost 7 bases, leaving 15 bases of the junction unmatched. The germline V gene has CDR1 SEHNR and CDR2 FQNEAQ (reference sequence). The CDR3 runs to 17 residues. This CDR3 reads CASTLLLAGVFGETQYF. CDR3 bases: TGTGCCAGCACCCTACTCCTAGCGGGAGTTTTTGGAGAGACCCAGTACTTC. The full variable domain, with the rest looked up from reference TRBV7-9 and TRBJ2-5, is DTGVSQNPRHKITKRGQNVTFRCDPISEHNRLYWYRQTLGQGPEFLTYFQNEAQLEKSRLLSDRFSAERPKGSFSTLEIQRTEQGDSAMYLCASTLLLAGVFGETQYFGPGTRLLVL.

The CDR3 region has the DNA TGTGCCAGTAGTCCTACAGGGTGGGGCACTGAAGCTTTCTTT. The encoded protein is CASSPTGWGTEAFF. The chain combines TRBV19 with TRBJ1-1, with D possibly TRBD1 on 6 matching bases. The CDR3 loop spans 14 amino acids. V was shortened by 5 bases and J by 4 bases, with 14 bases between the two germline ends. Germline V gene sequence: CDR1 LNHDA, CDR2 SQIVND (reference sequence).

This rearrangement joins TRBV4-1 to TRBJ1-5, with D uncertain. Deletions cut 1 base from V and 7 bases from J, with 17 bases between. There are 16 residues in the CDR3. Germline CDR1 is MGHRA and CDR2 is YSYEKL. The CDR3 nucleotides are TGCGCCAGCAGCCAAGGTGCGGGAAGGGAGTACCAGCCCCAGCATTTT. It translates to CASSQGAGREYQPQHF.

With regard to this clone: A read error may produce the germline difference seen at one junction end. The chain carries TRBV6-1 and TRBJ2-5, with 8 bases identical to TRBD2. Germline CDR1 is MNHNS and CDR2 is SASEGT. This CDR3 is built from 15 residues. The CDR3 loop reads CVSDKRGPGGETQYF. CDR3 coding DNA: TGTGTCAGCGACAAGCGGGGGCCCGGGGGGGAGACCCAGTACTTC.